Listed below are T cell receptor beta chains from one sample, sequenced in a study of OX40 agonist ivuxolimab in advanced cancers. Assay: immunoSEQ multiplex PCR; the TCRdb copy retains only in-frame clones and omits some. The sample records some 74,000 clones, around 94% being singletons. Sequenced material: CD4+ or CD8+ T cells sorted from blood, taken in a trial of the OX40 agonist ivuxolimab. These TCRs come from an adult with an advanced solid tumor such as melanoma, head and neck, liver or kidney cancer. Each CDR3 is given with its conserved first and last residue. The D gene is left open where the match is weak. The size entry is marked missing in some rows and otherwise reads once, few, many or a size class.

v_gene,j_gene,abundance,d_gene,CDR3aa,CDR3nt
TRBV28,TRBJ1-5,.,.,CASSPLGTDGPQHF,TGTGCCAGCAGCCCGCTGGGCACCGATGGGCCCCAGCATTTT
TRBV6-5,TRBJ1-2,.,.,CAIGGESYTF,TGTGCAATAGGGGGTGAGAGCTACACCTTC
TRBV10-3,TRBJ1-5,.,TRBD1,CAISESHRDRNQPQHF,TGTGCCATCAGTGAGTCCCACCGGGACAGGAATCAGCCCCAGCATTTT
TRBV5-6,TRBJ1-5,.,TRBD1,CASSFRTGEEPPQHF,TGTGCCAGCAGCTTCCGGACAGGGGAGGAGCCGCCCCAGCATTTT
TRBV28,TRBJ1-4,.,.,CASRQGWGNEKLFF,TGTGCCAGCAGACAAGGATGGGGGAACGAAAAACTGTTTTTT
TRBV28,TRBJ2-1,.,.,CASSPQVTLSYNEQFF,TGTGCCAGCAGTCCACAGGTGACTCTCTCCTACAATGAGCAGTTCTTC
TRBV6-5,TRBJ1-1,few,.,CASSPRGQTREAFF,TGTGCCAGCAGTCCTCGAGGGCAAACCCGCGAAGCTTTCTTT
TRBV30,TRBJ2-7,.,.,CAWSTRYEQYF,TGTGCCTGGAGCACAAGGTACGAGCAGTACTTC
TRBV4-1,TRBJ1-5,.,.,CASSQVEGQGQPQHF,TGCGCCAGCAGCCAAGTTGAAGGCCAAGGGCAGCCCCAGCATTTT
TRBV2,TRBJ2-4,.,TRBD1,CASSPRDRGANIQYF,TGTGCCAGCAGTCCACGGGACAGGGGGGCGAACATTCAGTACTTC
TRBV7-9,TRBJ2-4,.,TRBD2,CASSSGLANIQYF,TGTGCCAGCAGCAGCGGACTAGCAAACATTCAGTACTTC
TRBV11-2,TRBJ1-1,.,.,CASSLTGMNTEAFF,TGTGCCAGCAGCTTAACAGGGATGAACACTGAAGCTTTCTTT
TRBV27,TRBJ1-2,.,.,CASGTVSYGYTF,TGTGCCAGCGGAACAGTAAGCTATGGCTACACCTTC
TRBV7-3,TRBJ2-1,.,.,CASSLVADGNEQFF,TGTGCCAGCAGCTTAGTAGCGGACGGCAATGAGCAGTTCTTC
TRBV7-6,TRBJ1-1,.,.,CASSLETTGLAEAFF,TGTGCCAGCAGCTTAGAGACTACAGGGCTGGCTGAAGCTTTCTTT
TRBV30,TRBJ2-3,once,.,CACRGTDTQYF,TGTGCCTGCCGGGGCACAGATACGCAGTATTTT
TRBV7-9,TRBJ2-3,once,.,CASSLSLGLSDTQYF,TGTGCCAGCAGCTTAAGTCTGGGTTTATCAGATACGCAGTATTTT
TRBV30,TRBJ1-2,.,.,CAWSDRVGANYGYTF,TGTGCCTGGAGTGACAGGGTAGGCGCTAACTATGGCTACACCTTC
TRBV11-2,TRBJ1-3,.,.,CASSLVSGYGNTIYF,TGTGCCAGCAGCTTAGTGTCAGGGTATGGAAACACCATATATTTT
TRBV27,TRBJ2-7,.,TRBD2,CASSSSGSHYEQYF,TGTGCCAGCAGTAGTAGCGGGAGTCACTACGAGCAGTACTTC
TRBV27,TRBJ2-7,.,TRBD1,CASSFDRGIEQYF,TGTGCCAGCAGTTTCGACAGGGGGATCGAGCAGTACTTC
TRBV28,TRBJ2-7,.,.,CASSLTDTYEQYF,TGTGCCAGCAGTTTGACAGACACCTACGAGCAGTACTTC
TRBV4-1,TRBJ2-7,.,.,CASSQTGAAQYF,TGCGCCAGCAGCCAAACGGGAGCAGCGCAGTACTTC
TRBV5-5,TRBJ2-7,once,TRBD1,CASSRQGYEQYF,TGTGCCAGCAGCCGACAGGGCTACGAGCAGTACTTC
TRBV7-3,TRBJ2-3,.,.,CASSPWYGGKDTQYF,TGTGCCAGCAGCCCCTGGTATGGGGGGAAAGATACGCAGTATTTT
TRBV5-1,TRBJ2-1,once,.,CASSLANQGGNEQFF,TGCGCCAGCAGCTTGGCGAATCAGGGTGGCAATGAGCAGTTCTTC
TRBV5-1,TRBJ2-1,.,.,CASSLVLARGGNEQFF,TGCGCCAGCAGCTTGGTCCTAGCGAGAGGTGGGAATGAGCAGTTCTTC
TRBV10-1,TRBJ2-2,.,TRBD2,CASSEGTSDTGELFF,TGCGCCAGCAGTGAAGGGACTAGCGACACCGGGGAGCTGTTTTTT
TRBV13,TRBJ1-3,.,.,CASSLGVDPGNTIYF,TGTGCCAGCAGCTTAGGGGTAGATCCTGGAAACACCATATATTTT
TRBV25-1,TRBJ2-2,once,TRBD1,CASSDPRDRGDGTGELFF,TGTGCCAGCAGTGACCCCCGGGACAGGGGAGACGGCACCGGGGAGCTGTTTTTT
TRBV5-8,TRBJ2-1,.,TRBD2,CASSWGGGEADEQFF,TGTGCCAGCAGTTGGGGGGGTGGTGAGGCGGATGAGCAGTTCTTC
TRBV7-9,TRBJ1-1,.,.,CASSLVESTSDFAFF,TGTGCCAGCAGCTTAGTGGAATCTACGAGCGATTTTGCTTTCTTT
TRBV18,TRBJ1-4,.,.,CASSPPNVEANEKLFF,TGTGCCAGCTCACCACCCAACGTAGAGGCTAATGAAAAACTGTTTTTT
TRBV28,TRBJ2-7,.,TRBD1,CASSSTGQGSYEQYF,TGTGCCAGCAGCTCTACGGGACAGGGCTCCTACGAGCAGTACTTC
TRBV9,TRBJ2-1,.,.,CASSVDDITYNEQFF,TGTGCCAGCAGCGTAGATGACATAACCTACAATGAGCAGTTCTTC
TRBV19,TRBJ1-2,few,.,CASTGVSSNYGYTF,TGTGCCAGTACAGGGGTATCCTCTAACTATGGCTACACCTTC
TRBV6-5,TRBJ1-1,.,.,CASSYFGTLGNTEAFF,TGTGCCAGCAGTTACTTTGGGACGCTGGGAAACACTGAAGCTTTCTTT
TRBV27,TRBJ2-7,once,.,CASSEAGSLFYEQYF,TGTGCCAGCAGTGAAGCCGGGAGCCTTTTTTACGAGCAGTACTTC